This TCR beta chain was observed in a study of blood T cells in healthy people across ages. Looked up from germline, CDR1 is SGHRS and CDR2 is YFSETQ. V was pared by 3 bases and J by 1 base, with 7 bases between. This CDR3 is built from 13 residues. This clonotype came up many times. A second roughly 6 to 12 cycle PCR used barcoded and J-beta primers. TCRdb processed the 5' RACE reads anew with MiXCR; each CDR3 protein has one entry. The sample has 600,000 to 800,000 distinct CDR3 sequences, under 25% seen once. The receptor was derived from a man in his 70s in good health. This chain links TRBV5-1 with TRBJ1-1, with D possibly TRBD1 on 6 matching bases. The sequenced material came from blood. The CDR3 is CASSWGANTEAFF. The CDR3 DNA reads TGCGCCAGCAGCTGGGGGGCGAACACTGAAGCTTTCTTT.